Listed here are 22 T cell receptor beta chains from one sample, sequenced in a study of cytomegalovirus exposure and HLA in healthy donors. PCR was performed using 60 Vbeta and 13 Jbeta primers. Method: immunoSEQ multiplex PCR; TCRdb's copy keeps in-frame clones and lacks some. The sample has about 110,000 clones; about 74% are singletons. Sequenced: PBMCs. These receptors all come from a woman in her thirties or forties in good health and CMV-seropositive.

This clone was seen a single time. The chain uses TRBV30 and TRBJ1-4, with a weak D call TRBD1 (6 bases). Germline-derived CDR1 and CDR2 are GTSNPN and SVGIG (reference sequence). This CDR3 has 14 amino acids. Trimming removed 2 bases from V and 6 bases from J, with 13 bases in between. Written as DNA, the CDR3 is TGTGCCTGGAGTAAGGCAGGGGTTTATGAAAAACTGTTTTTT. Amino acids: CAWSKAGVYEKLFF.

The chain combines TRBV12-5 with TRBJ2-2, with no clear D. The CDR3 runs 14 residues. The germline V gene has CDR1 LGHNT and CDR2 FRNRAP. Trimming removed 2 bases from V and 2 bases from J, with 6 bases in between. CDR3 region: CASGLSTNTGELFF. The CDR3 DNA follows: TGTGCTAGTGGTTTGAGCACCAACACCGGGGAGCTGTTTTTT.

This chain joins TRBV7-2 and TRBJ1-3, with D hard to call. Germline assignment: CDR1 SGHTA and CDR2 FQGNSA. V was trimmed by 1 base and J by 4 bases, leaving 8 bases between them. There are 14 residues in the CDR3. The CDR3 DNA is TGTGCCAGCAGCTTAGGAGGAATAGGAAACACCATATATTTT. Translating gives CASSLGGIGNTIYF.

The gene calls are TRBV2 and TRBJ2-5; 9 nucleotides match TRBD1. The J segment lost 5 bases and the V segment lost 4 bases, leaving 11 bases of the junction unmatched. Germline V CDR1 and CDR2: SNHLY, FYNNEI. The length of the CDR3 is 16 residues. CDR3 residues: CASSGGQGRKRETQYF. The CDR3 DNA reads TGTGCCAGCAGTGGCGGACAGGGGAGGAAGAGGGAGACCCAGTACTTC.

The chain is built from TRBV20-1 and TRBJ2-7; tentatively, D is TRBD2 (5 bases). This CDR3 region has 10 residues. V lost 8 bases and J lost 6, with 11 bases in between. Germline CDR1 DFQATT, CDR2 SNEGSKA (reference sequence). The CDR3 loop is CSTSRGEQYF. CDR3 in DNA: TGCAGTACCTCCCGGGGCGAGCAGTACTTC.

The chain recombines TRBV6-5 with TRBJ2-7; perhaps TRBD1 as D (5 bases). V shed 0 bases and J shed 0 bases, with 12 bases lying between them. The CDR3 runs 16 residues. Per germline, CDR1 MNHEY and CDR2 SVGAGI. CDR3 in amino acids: CASSYSGQGNSYEQYF. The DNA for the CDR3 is TGTGCCAGCAGTTACTCTGGGCAGGGAAACTCCTACGAGCAGTACTTC.

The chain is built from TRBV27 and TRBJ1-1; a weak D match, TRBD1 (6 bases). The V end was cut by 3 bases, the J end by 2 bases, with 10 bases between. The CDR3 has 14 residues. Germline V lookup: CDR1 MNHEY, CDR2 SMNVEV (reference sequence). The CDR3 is CASSFRGGNTEAFF. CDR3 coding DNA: TGTGCCAGCAGTTTTCGTGGGGGCAACACTGAAGCTTTCTTT.

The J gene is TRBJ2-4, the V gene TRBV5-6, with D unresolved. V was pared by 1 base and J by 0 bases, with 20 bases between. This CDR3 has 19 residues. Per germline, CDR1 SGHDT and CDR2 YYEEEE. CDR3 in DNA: TGTGCCAGCAGCTTGTTTATTGTCACTGAGTTACCAGCCAAAAACATTCAGTACTTC. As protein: CASSLFIVTELPAKNIQYF.

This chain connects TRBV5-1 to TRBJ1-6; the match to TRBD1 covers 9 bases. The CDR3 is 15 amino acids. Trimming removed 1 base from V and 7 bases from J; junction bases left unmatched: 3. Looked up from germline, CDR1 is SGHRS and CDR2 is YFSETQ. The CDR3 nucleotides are TGCGCCAGCAGCTTGAGACAGGGGGGCAATTCACCCCTCCACTTT. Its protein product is CASSLRQGGNSPLHF.

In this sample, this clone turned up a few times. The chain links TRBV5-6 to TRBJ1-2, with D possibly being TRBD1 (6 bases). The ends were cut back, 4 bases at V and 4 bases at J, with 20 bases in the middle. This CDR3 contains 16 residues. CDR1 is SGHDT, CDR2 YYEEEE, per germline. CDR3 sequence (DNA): TGTGCCAGCAGCGGGGGAGGGGGACTGAGAGGCTATGGCTACACCTTC. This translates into CASSGGGGLRGYGYTF.

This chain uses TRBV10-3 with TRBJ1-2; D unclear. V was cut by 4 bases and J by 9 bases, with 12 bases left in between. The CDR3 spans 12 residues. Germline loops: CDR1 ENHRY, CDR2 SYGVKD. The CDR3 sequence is CAISGGGPSYTF. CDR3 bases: TGTGCCATCAGTGGAGGAGGCCCTAGCTACACCTTC.

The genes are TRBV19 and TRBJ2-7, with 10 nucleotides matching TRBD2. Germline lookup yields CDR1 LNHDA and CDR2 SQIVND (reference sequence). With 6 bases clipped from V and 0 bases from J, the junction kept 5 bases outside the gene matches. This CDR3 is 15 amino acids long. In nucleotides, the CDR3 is TGTGCCAGTAGAAAAGCGGGGGGGAGCTCCTACGAGCAGTACTTC. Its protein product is CASRKAGGSSYEQYF.

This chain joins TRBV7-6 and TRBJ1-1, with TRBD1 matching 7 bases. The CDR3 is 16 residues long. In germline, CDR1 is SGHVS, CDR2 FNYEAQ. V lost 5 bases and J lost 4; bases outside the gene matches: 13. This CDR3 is CASSRNEQGMGTEAFF. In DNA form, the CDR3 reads TGTGCCAGCAGCCGAAATGAACAGGGGATGGGCACTGAAGCTTTCTTT.

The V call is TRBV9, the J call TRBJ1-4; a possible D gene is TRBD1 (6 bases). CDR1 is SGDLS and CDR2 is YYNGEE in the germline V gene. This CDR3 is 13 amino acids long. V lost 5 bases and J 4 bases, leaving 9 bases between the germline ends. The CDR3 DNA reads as TGTGCCAGCAGTAAAGGGGGTAATGAAAAACTGTTTTTT. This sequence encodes CASSKGGNEKLFF.

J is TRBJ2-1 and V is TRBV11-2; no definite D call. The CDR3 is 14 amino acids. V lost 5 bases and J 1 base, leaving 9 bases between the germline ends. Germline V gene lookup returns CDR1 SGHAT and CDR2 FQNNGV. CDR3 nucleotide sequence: TGTGCCAGCAGCCTACGGGTGTCCTACAATGAGCAGTTCTTC. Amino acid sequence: CASSLRVSYNEQFF.

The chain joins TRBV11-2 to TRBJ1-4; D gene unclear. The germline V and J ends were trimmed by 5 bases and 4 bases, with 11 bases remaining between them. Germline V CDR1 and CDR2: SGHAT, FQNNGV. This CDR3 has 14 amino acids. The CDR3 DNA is TGTGCCAGCAGCACAACGACGGGTAATGAAAAACTGTTTTTT. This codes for CASSTTTGNEKLFF.

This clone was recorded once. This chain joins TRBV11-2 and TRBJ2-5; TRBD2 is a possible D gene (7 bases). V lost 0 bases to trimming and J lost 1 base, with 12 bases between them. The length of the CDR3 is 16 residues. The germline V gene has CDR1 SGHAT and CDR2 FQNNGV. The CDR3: CASSLDGGGLQETQYF. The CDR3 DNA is TGTGCCAGCAGCTTAGATGGCGGGGGCCTCCAAGAGACCCAGTACTTC. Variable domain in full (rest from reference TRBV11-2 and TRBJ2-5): EAGVAQSPRYKIIEKRQSVAFWCNPISGHATLYWYQQILGQGPKLLIQFQNNGVVDDSQLPKDRFSAERLKGVDSTLKIQPAKLEDSAVYLCASSLDGGGLQETQYFGPGTRLLVL.

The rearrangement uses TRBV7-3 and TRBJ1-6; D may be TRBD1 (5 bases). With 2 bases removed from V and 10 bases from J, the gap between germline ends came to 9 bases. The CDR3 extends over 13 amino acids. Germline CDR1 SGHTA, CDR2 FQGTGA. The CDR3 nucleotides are TGTGCCAGCAGCTTAGAGGGGAGGTCACCCCTCCACTTT. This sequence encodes CASSLEGRSPLHF.

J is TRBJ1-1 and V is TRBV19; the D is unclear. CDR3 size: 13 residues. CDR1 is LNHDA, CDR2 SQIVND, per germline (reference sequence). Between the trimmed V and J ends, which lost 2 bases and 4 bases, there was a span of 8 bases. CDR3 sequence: CASSIRPGTEAFF. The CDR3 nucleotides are TGTGCCAGTAGTATAAGACCGGGCACTGAAGCTTTCTTT.

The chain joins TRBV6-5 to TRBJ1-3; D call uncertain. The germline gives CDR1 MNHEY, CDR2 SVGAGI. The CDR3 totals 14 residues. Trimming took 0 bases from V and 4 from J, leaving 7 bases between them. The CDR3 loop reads CASSYSSEGNTIYF. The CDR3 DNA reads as TGTGCCAGCAGTTACTCGAGTGAAGGAAACACCATATATTTT.

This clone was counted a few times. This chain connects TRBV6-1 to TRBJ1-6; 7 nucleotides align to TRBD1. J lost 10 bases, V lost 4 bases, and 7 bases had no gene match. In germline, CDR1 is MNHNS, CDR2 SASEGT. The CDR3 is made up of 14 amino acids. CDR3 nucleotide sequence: TGTGCCAGCAGTGCGGGACAGTGGGGCTCACCCCTCCACTTT. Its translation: CASSAGQWGSPLHF.

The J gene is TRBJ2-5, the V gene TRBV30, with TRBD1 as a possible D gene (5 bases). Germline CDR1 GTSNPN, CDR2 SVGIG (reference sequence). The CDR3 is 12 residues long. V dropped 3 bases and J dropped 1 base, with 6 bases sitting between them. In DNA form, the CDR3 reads TGTGCCTGGAGGCAGGGCCAAGAGACCCAGTACTTC. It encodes CAWRQGQETQYF.